The clone carrying this TCR beta chain is a singleton in its sample. The antigen is undetermined. The PCR made use of 60 Vbeta and 13 Jbeta primers. The repertoire was sequenced with immunoSEQ multiplex PCR; TCRdb's copy has only in-frame clones and lacks some. The sample holds 65,000 to 90,000 clones, approximately 72% seen once. V trimming: 3 bases; J trimming: 1 base; junction bases outside the gene matches: 3. CDR1 is SGHRS and CDR2 is YFSETQ in the germline V gene. The CDR3 is made up of 14 amino acids. These data are taken from a study of cytomegalovirus exposure and HLA in healthy donors. Overall study results and limits: Trimming of TCR beta V- and J-genes showed a link, identified in a later analysis, to a missense DCLRE1C variant.

V gene TRBV5-1 combines with J gene TRBJ2-5; 7 bases fit TRBD2. Sequencing was done on a sample of PBMCs. This TCR came from a woman aged 40-49 years in good health and CMV-seropositive. CDR3 residues: CASSWGGVQETQYF. In DNA form, the CDR3 reads TGCGCCAGCAGCTGGGGGGGAGTCCAAGAGACCCAGTACTTC.